This is a list of T cell receptor beta chains from one sample in a study of technical replicates of blood from a handful of donors. Assay used: immunoSEQ multiplex PCR; TCRdb lists only in-frame clones, some missing. Of over 70,000 clones in the sample, more than 85% were seen once. Sequencing was performed on T cells isolated from PBMCs. All receptors come from a human donor in good health. CDR3s leave out the opening cysteine and the closing phenylalanine or tryptophan.

>15|TRBJ2-2|TRBV4-2
ASSQDRRAENTGELF
>13|TRBJ2-1|TRBV5-1
ASSQSGTGYSEQF
>10|TRBJ1-1|TRBV30
AWMQGGTEAF
>12|TRBJ2-7|TRBV13
ASSPGGDHYEQY
>15|TRBJ2-7|TRBV7-2
ASSLRASAGPSYEQY
>10|TRBJ1-5|TRBV28
ASSLIYQPQH
>12|TRBJ1-5|TRBV4-3
ASSQRTGNQPQH
>10|TRBJ2-3|TRBV2
ASTSPSDTQY
>14|TRBJ2-1|TRBV28
ASSPLAGGPYNEQF
>12|TRBJ2-5|TRBV6-5
ASSYRGQQETQY
>12|TRBJ1-1|TRBV5-8
ASSLVPKRTEAF
>18|TRBJ2-3|TRBV7-6
ASSLRGTSGSHTLTDTQY
>15|TRBJ1-5|TRBV7-9
ASSLPPLAGGNQPQH
>15|TRBJ1-1|TRBV7-2
ASSLATAWRSNTEAF
>12|TRBJ2-1|TRBV7-3
ASSDGGLGDEQF
>13|TRBJ2-2|TRBV19
ASSILAGWTGELF
>15|TRBJ2-7|TRBV10-3
AISDRSGGQGIVEQY
>11|TRBJ1-2|TRBV29-1
SVRQGSNYGYT
>15|TRBJ2-7|TRBV5-1
ASSLLGLAGPFYEQY
>13|TRBJ2-3|TRBV11-2
ASSTTGGYRDTQY
>13|TRBJ2-1|TRBV5-1
ASSGPQGALTEQF
>15|TRBJ2-1|TRBV30
AWRGGGRASYQYEQF
>15|TRBJ1-5|TRBV28
ASSLGGMGLLNQPQH
>12|TRBJ1-5|TRBV6-1
ASMGHYSNQPQH
>13|TRBJ2-7|TRBV9
ASSVAVGSSYEQY
>14|TRBJ1-3|TRBV6-1
ASSEIITSSGNTIY
>14|TRBJ2-3|TRBV7-3
ASSSGLAGGTDTQY
>14|TRBJ2-5|TRBV6-6
ASSGTSGRAGETQY
>13|TRBJ1-1|TRBV6-4
ASSEFGGGRAEAF
>12|TRBJ2-3|TRBV28
ASSEKGGTDTQY
>15|TRBJ2-1|TRBV15
ATSREGGDWSYNEQF
>15|TRBJ2-2|TRBV7-3
ASSLHSIRGANGELF
>12|TRBJ1-1|TRBV15
ATSRGTGSTEAF
>14|TRBJ1-1|TRBV7-5
VRSLSVGGAGTEAF
>12|TRBJ1-1|TRBV7-2
ASSLRDGNTEAF
>12|TRBJ2-5|TRBV2
ASMWERRQETQY